This is a list of T cell receptor beta chains from one sample in a study of blood T cell repertoires in COVID-19. Method: immunoSEQ multiplex PCR; TCRdb's copy keeps in-frame clones and lacks some. This table holds 60,000 to 70,000 clones, approximately 86% found once. Sequences were obtained from peripheral blood. All receptors derive from an elderly woman with active COVID-19. Each CDR3 is given with its conserved first and last residue. Fields, in order: CDR3 DNA, CDR3 protein, V gene, J gene, CDR3 length, D gene, clone size. A D gene is named only where the DNA matches it firmly. Clone size appears in some rows only: once, few, many, or a class for an expanded clone.

CDR3 DNA: TGTGCCAGTAGTACTAGCGGGTTCTCCACAGATACGCAGTATTTT
CDR3 protein: CASSTSGFSTDTQYF
V gene: TRBV19
J gene: TRBJ2-3
CDR3 length: 15
D gene: TRBD2
clone size: -

CDR3 DNA: TGTGCCAGCAGCTTACGCGGGGGGCCGAGGAATGAGCAGTTCTTC
CDR3 protein: CASSLRGGPRNEQFF
V gene: TRBV7-8
J gene: TRBJ2-1
CDR3 length: 15
D gene: TRBD2
clone size: -

CDR3 DNA: TGTGCCAGCAGCTTAGCACTACAAGAGACCCAGTACTTC
CDR3 protein: CASSLALQETQYF
V gene: TRBV7-2
J gene: TRBJ2-5
CDR3 length: 13
D gene: -
clone size: -

CDR3 DNA: TGTGCCAGCGAAACCTTAATGGCGGGCAATCAGCCCCAGCATTTT
CDR3 protein: CASETLMAGNQPQHF
V gene: TRBV28
J gene: TRBJ1-5
CDR3 length: 15
D gene: -
clone size: -

CDR3 DNA: TGCGCCAGCAGCACCGGGACTAGCGGTTCGGAGACCCAGTACTTC
CDR3 protein: CASSTGTSGSETQYF
V gene: TRBV5-1
J gene: TRBJ2-5
CDR3 length: 15
D gene: TRBD2
clone size: -

CDR3 DNA: TGTGCCAGCAGCTTAGGGACCCTCGGGAACGAGCAGTACTTC
CDR3 protein: CASSLGTLGNEQYF
V gene: TRBV11-2
J gene: TRBJ2-7
CDR3 length: 14
D gene: -
clone size: -

CDR3 DNA: TGTGCCAGCAGCGTAGAGAGGGGGCCCACCTACGAGCAGTACTTC
CDR3 protein: CASSVERGPTYEQYF
V gene: TRBV9
J gene: TRBJ2-7
CDR3 length: 15
D gene: TRBD1
clone size: few

CDR3 DNA: TGTGCCAGCAGCAAAACCCCGGGTTCGGCGGAATCACCCCTCCACTTT
CDR3 protein: CASSKTPGSAESPLHF
V gene: TRBV6-2/TRBV6-3
J gene: TRBJ1-6
CDR3 length: 16
D gene: -
clone size: -

CDR3 DNA: TGTGCCAGCAGTGAATTTGGCAGAAGCTATGGCTACACCTTC
CDR3 protein: CASSEFGRSYGYTF
V gene: TRBV25-1
J gene: TRBJ1-2
CDR3 length: 14
D gene: -
clone size: -

CDR3 DNA: TGCGCCAGCAGCTTGGAGACTAGCGGGGGGTGGACCCAGTACTTC
CDR3 protein: CASSLETSGGWTQYF
V gene: TRBV5-1
J gene: TRBJ2-5
CDR3 length: 15
D gene: TRBD2
clone size: -

CDR3 DNA: TGCAGTGCTAGTAGGCTTTTCGGGGACACCTATAGCAATCAGCCCCAGCATTTT
CDR3 protein: CSASRLFGDTYSNQPQHF
V gene: TRBV20-1
J gene: TRBJ1-5
CDR3 length: 18
D gene: -
clone size: -

CDR3 DNA: TGTGCCAGCAGCAGGACAGGGTCCGAGCAGTTCTTC
CDR3 protein: CASSRTGSEQFF
V gene: TRBV3-1/TRBV3-2
J gene: TRBJ2-1
CDR3 length: 12
D gene: TRBD1
clone size: -

CDR3 DNA: TGTGCCAGTAGTAGGGGCAGGGGTTATCCCCTCTACAATGAGCAGTTCTTC
CDR3 protein: CASSRGRGYPLYNEQFF
V gene: TRBV19
J gene: TRBJ2-1
CDR3 length: 17
D gene: -
clone size: -

CDR3 DNA: TGTGCCAGCAGCCAAGGGTACAGGGGCTCTGAGACCCAGTACTTC
CDR3 protein: CASSQGYRGSETQYF
V gene: TRBV14
J gene: TRBJ2-5
CDR3 length: 15
D gene: TRBD1
clone size: -

CDR3 DNA: TGTGCCACCGCAACTAGCGGGGACGAGCAGTACTTC
CDR3 protein: CATATSGDEQYF
V gene: TRBV10-3
J gene: TRBJ2-7
CDR3 length: 12
D gene: TRBD2
clone size: -

CDR3 DNA: TGTGCCAGCAGTCAGACTCTGAGGCAAGAGACCCAGTACTTC
CDR3 protein: CASSQTLRQETQYF
V gene: TRBV6-5
J gene: TRBJ2-5
CDR3 length: 14
D gene: -
clone size: -

CDR3 DNA: TGTGCCAGCAGCTTAGTGAGAGGGACAGGGGCGCCCGAGCAGTACTTC
CDR3 protein: CASSLVRGTGAPEQYF
V gene: TRBV13
J gene: TRBJ2-7
CDR3 length: 16
D gene: TRBD1
clone size: -

CDR3 DNA: TGTGCCACCAGTGAGAGGGGACAGCTTACCCAGTACTTC
CDR3 protein: CATSERGQLTQYF
V gene: TRBV24-1
J gene: TRBJ2-5
CDR3 length: 13
D gene: TRBD1
clone size: -

CDR3 DNA: TGTGCCAGCAGCCCCCTGGGGCAGGGCGAGCAGTACTTC
CDR3 protein: CASSPLGQGEQYF
V gene: TRBV3-1/TRBV3-2
J gene: TRBJ2-7
CDR3 length: 13
D gene: -
clone size: once

CDR3 DNA: TGCGCCAGCAGCTTGGATCCCCCTTCCGCAACTAATGAAAAACTGTTTTTT
CDR3 protein: CASSLDPPSATNEKLFF
V gene: TRBV5-1
J gene: TRBJ1-4
CDR3 length: 17
D gene: -
clone size: -

CDR3 DNA: TGTGCCAGCAGTGAAACTAGCGACGTGGAGTATTTT
CDR3 protein: CASSETSDVEYF
V gene: TRBV2
J gene: TRBJ2-3
CDR3 length: 12
D gene: TRBD2
clone size: once

CDR3 DNA: TGTGCCAGCAGCTTGGACTCTTACACAGATACGCAGTATTTT
CDR3 protein: CASSLDSYTDTQYF
V gene: TRBV5-4
J gene: TRBJ2-3
CDR3 length: 14
D gene: -
clone size: -

CDR3 DNA: TGTGCCACCAGTGATCCCTCTTCCAGCGGGGGGCCCGCTACGCAGTATTTT
CDR3 protein: CATSDPSSSGGPATQYF
V gene: TRBV24-1
J gene: TRBJ2-3
CDR3 length: 17
D gene: TRBD2
clone size: -

CDR3 DNA: TGTGCCAGTGAACGGGGGGGTGGCTTGGAGACCCAGTACTTC
CDR3 protein: CASERGGGLETQYF
V gene: TRBV9
J gene: TRBJ2-5
CDR3 length: 14
D gene: TRBD2
clone size: -

CDR3 DNA: TGTGCCAGCAGCCCAGGGACAGATAACTATGGCTACACCTTC
CDR3 protein: CASSPGTDNYGYTF
V gene: TRBV27
J gene: TRBJ1-2
CDR3 length: 14
D gene: TRBD1
clone size: once

CDR3 DNA: TGTGCCAGCAGCCCAGGGGTGAAGTACGAGCAGTACTTC
CDR3 protein: CASSPGVKYEQYF
V gene: TRBV7-9
J gene: TRBJ2-7
CDR3 length: 13
D gene: -
clone size: -

CDR3 DNA: TGTGCCAGCAGCTTAGAAGGTCCAGGGGTTAGTAGCAATCAGCCCCAGCATTTT
CDR3 protein: CASSLEGPGVSSNQPQHF
V gene: TRBV7-8
J gene: TRBJ1-5
CDR3 length: 18
D gene: -
clone size: -

CDR3 DNA: TGCGCCAGCAGCCAAGATTATGGGGGACAGGGAGGAGGTAACTATGGCTACACCTTC
CDR3 protein: CASSQDYGGQGGGNYGYTF
V gene: TRBV4-3
J gene: TRBJ1-2
CDR3 length: 19
D gene: TRBD1
clone size: -

CDR3 DNA: TGTGCCAGCAGTTACGACAGTAATAATTCACCCCTCCACTTT
CDR3 protein: CASSYDSNNSPLHF
V gene: TRBV6-5
J gene: TRBJ1-6
CDR3 length: 14
D gene: -
clone size: -

CDR3 DNA: TGTGCCAGCAGCTCAGGGGCCGGGACAACTAAGCAGTACTTC
CDR3 protein: CASSSGAGTTKQYF
V gene: TRBV11-2
J gene: TRBJ2-7
CDR3 length: 14
D gene: -
clone size: -

CDR3 DNA: TGTGCCAGCACAAATAAGGGACTAGCGTCTTACGAGCAGTACTTC
CDR3 protein: CASTNKGLASYEQYF
V gene: TRBV13
J gene: TRBJ2-7
CDR3 length: 15
D gene: TRBD2
clone size: -

CDR3 DNA: TGTGCCAGCAGTTACGGCGGGGGGGCTGCAGATACGCAGTATTTT
CDR3 protein: CASSYGGGAADTQYF
V gene: TRBV6-5
J gene: TRBJ2-3
CDR3 length: 15
D gene: TRBD2
clone size: -

CDR3 DNA: TGTGCCAGCAGCTTTCAGTCGGGTCCTAACTATGGCTACACCTTC
CDR3 protein: CASSFQSGPNYGYTF
V gene: TRBV7-3
J gene: TRBJ1-2
CDR3 length: 15
D gene: -
clone size: -

CDR3 DNA: TGTGCCAGCAGCCGGAGGTCGCAGGTGGGGTCCGGAGATACGCAGTATTTT
CDR3 protein: CASSRRSQVGSGDTQYF
V gene: TRBV7-2
J gene: TRBJ2-3
CDR3 length: 17
D gene: -
clone size: -

CDR3 DNA: TGTGCCAGCACCCGGGGGGGCCCCTACAATGAGCAGTTCTTC
CDR3 protein: CASTRGGPYNEQFF
V gene: TRBV6-6
J gene: TRBJ2-1
CDR3 length: 14
D gene: TRBD2
clone size: -

CDR3 DNA: TGCAGCGTTGGAGCGAAATACACAGATACGCAGTATTTT
CDR3 protein: CSVGAKYTDTQYF
V gene: TRBV29-1
J gene: TRBJ2-3
CDR3 length: 13
D gene: -
clone size: once

CDR3 DNA: TGCGCCAGCAGTGGGGCAGGGGATAACACTGAAGCTTTCTTT
CDR3 protein: CASSGAGDNTEAFF
V gene: TRBV4-3
J gene: TRBJ1-1
CDR3 length: 14
D gene: -
clone size: -

CDR3 DNA: TGTGCCAGCAGCCGTCTTGGGACAGAGAATTCACCCCTCCACTTT
CDR3 protein: CASSRLGTENSPLHF
V gene: TRBV6-5
J gene: TRBJ1-6
CDR3 length: 15
D gene: TRBD1
clone size: -

CDR3 DNA: TGTGCCAGCAGCCCGACCCGGGACAGGGTGTCCTATGGCTACACCTTC
CDR3 protein: CASSPTRDRVSYGYTF
V gene: TRBV7-9
J gene: TRBJ1-2
CDR3 length: 16
D gene: TRBD1
clone size: -

CDR3 DNA: TGCGCCAGCAGTGACCTGTACCAAGAGACCCAGTACTTC
CDR3 protein: CASSDLYQETQYF
V gene: TRBV10-1
J gene: TRBJ2-5
CDR3 length: 13
D gene: -
clone size: -

CDR3 DNA: TGCAGTGCTAGACCGGACTATGGCTACACCTTC
CDR3 protein: CSARPDYGYTF
V gene: TRBV20-1
J gene: TRBJ1-2
CDR3 length: 11
D gene: -
clone size: -

CDR3 DNA: TGTGCCAGCAGCTTGTACGGTGGACAGGGGCTCCTGGTCCAGCATTTT
CDR3 protein: CASSLYGGQGLLVQHF
V gene: TRBV5-6
J gene: TRBJ1-5
CDR3 length: 16
D gene: TRBD1
clone size: -

CDR3 DNA: TGTGCCAGCGGAGCCATCCCCCGAATAACTGAAGCTTTCTTT
CDR3 protein: CASGAIPRITEAFF
V gene: TRBV2
J gene: TRBJ1-1
CDR3 length: 14
D gene: -
clone size: -

CDR3 DNA: TGTGCCACCTACAGGGAGGGGAGGAGTGGCTACACCTTC
CDR3 protein: CATYREGRSGYTF
V gene: TRBV28
J gene: TRBJ1-2
CDR3 length: 13
D gene: -
clone size: -